Sequencing of this T cell receptor (beta chain) was carried out in a study of PD-L1 blockade in urothelial cancer. Study results and limitations: Where pretreatment blood TCR clonality fell below the median, better survival was predicted.

In germline, CDR1 is SGHRS, CDR2 YFSETQ. V was shortened by 2 bases and J by 9 bases, with 15 bases between the two germline ends. There are 14 residues in the CDR3. The time point is: pretreatment peripheral blood. In regard to this clone: No antigen is known for it.

The protocol was immunoSEQ multiplex PCR, while the TCRdb copy is restricted to in-frame clones and leaves out a portion. The profile covers under 70,000 clones, with approximately 85% appearing a single time and 15% to 18% taken by the ten largest. Sequences were derived from PBMCs, sampled around atezolizumab (anti-PD-L1) treatment. This TCR derives from a man in his 70s with urothelial cancer. The V and J genes are TRBV5-1 and TRBJ2-1; the D is unclear. The chain's CDR3 is CASSLRIEAIEQFF. The DNA for the CDR3 is TGCGCCAGCAGCTTAAGGATCGAGGCGATTGAGCAGTTCTTC.